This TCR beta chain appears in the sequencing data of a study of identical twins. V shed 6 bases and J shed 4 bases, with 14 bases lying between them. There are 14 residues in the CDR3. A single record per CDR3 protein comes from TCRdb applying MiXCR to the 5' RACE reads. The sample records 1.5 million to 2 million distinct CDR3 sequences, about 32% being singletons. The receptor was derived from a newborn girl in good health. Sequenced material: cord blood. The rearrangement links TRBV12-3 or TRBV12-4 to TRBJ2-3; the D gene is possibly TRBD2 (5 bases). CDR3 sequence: CASSPAGSADTQYF. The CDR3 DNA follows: TGTGCCAGCAGCCCCGCGGGCAGCGCAGATACGCAGTATTTT.